A single sample gave rise to the 21 T cell receptor beta chains below, sequenced in a study of metastatic and nonmetastatic thyroid tumors. With MiXCR, TCRdb reprocessed the PCR reads. The sample lists more than 90,000 clones, 10% to 15% occurring once. Among the patients, none had received any treatment before thyroid surgery. Sequencing was carried out using blood. The receptors were gathered from a female donor with papillary thyroid cancer or a benign thyroid nodule (not recorded which). Some clones in this sample may be carry-over from other donors' samples.

Comments on this clone: With a much larger clone just one base away, this may be a read error. The chain links TRBV7-9 to TRBJ2-7; D is unclear. The V gene lost 7 bases and the J gene lost 5 bases, with 15 bases spanning the gap. Germline loops: CDR1 SEHNR, CDR2 FQNEAQ (reference sequence). The CDR3 is made up of 13 amino acids. The CDR3 DNA reads as TGTGCCAGCATCTCCCCGAATGAAGACGAGCAGTACTTC. This sequence encodes CASISPNEDEQYF.

This clone was picked up many times. The chain couples TRBV19 to TRBJ2-7; tentatively, D is TRBD1 (7 bases). Germline V gene sequence: CDR1 LNHDA, CDR2 SQIVND (reference sequence). The length of the CDR3 is 17 residues. Trimming took 5 bases from V and 7 from J, leaving 27 bases between them. CDR3 in amino acids: CASSVGDRARGTEEQYF. The CDR3 DNA sequence: TGTGCCAGTAGTGTGGGAGACAGGGCCCGGGGGACGGAAGAGCAGTACTTC.

Details on this clone: The junction differs from germline at one of its ends, possibly a read error. The chain recombines TRBV15 with TRBJ2-7; tentatively, D is TRBD2 (6 bases). This CDR3 comprises 13 residues. Germline CDR1 and CDR2: LNHNV and YYDKDF (reference sequence). CDR3 region: CTTSRDRAGEQYF. CDR3 sequence (DNA): TGTACCACCAGCAGAGATAGGGCGGGAGAGCAGTACTTC.

This clone has at least ten counts. A junction boundary mismatches the germline segment, possibly from a read error. The V call is TRBV19, the J call TRBJ2-5; D is possibly TRBD2 (5 bases). CDR1 LNHDA and CDR2 SQIVND come from the germline V gene (reference sequence). This CDR3 has 12 residues. The CDR3 protein is CASIGGQGTQYF. In DNA, the CDR3 is TGTGCCAGTATTGGCGGGCAAGGGACCCAGTACTTC.

This clone has ten or more counts. V is TRBV27 and J is TRBJ2-1; 8 bases fit TRBD2. The CDR3 runs to 16 residues. The germline V gene has CDR1 MNHEY and CDR2 SMNVEV (reference sequence). With 3 bases clipped from V and 3 bases from J, the junction kept 7 bases outside the gene matches. CDR3 DNA sequence: TGTGCCAGCAGTTTCTCCAGCGCGGGGGGCTACAATGAGCAGTTCTTC. Its translation: CASSFSSAGGYNEQFF.

This clone was detected many times. The chain has TRBV3-1 and TRBJ2-4, with 10 nucleotides matching TRBD2. CDR1 and CDR2 from the germline V gene are LGHDT and YNNKEL (reference sequence). Trimming cost V 2 bases and J 7 bases; bases outside gene matches: 8. The CDR3 contains 16 residues. For the CDR3, the DNA is TGTGCCAGCAGCCAACAAGCGGGAGGGGGGGGGAACATTCAGTACTTC. It encodes CASSQQAGGGGNIQYF.

In this sample, this clone turned up many times. The chain links TRBV6-1 to TRBJ2-6; unclear D gene. The germline V and J ends were trimmed by 6 bases and 3 bases, with 9 bases remaining between them. Germline CDR1 is MNHNS and CDR2 is SASEGT. The CDR3 totals 14 residues. CDR3 protein: CASSQRDGANVLTF. The CDR3 bases are TGTGCCAGCAGCCAACGAGATGGGGCCAACGTCCTGACTTTC.

This clone was observed many times. The chain employs TRBV7-3 and TRBJ2-2; the D is unclear. The germline V gene encodes CDR1 SGHTA and CDR2 FQGTGA. Deletions cut 5 bases from V and 8 bases from J, with 15 bases between. This CDR3 has 14 residues. For the CDR3, the DNA is TGTGCCAGCAGCCGTATGGGGTCGACAGGGGAGCTGTTTTTT. Translated, it gives CASSRMGSTGELFF.

This clone was seen many times. The chain joins TRBV20-1 to TRBJ2-7; D is possibly TRBD1 (6 bases). The CDR3 runs 14 residues. Trimming shortened V by 1 base and J by 3 bases, and 13 bases separated the two germline ends. CDR1 and CDR2 from the germline V gene are DFQATT and SNEGSKA (reference sequence). The CDR3 DNA reads TGCAGTGCTAGAGGAGACCAGGGGCTCTACGAGCAGTACTTC. Protein: CSARGDQGLYEQYF.

Many counts were recorded for this clone. The V and J genes are TRBV6-2 or TRBV6-3 and TRBJ2-1; 11 bases are shared with TRBD2. The V and J ends lost 6 bases and 2 bases, in that order; junction bases with no gene match: 6. The CDR3 has 16 residues. Germline lookup yields CDR1 MNHEY and CDR2 SVGEGT. The CDR3 DNA sequence: TGTGCCAGCAGCCCAACTAGCGGGAGACCCTACAATGAGCAGTTCTTC. The encoded protein is CASSPTSGRPYNEQFF.

Many counts were recorded for this clone. This sequence joins TRBV19 and TRBJ1-1; D is possibly TRBD1 (5 bases). The CDR3 is made up of 14 amino acids. CDR1 LNHDA and CDR2 SQIVND come from the germline V gene (reference sequence). The V end was cut by 10 bases, the J end by 0 bases, with 15 bases between. The CDR3 reads CATQVAGVNTEAFF. The CDR3 bases are TGTGCCACCCAGGTGGCGGGGGTGAACACTGAAGCTTTCTTT. Looking up the rest from reference TRBV19 and TRBJ1-1 gives the full variable domain: DGGITQSPKYLFRKEGQNVTLSCEQNLNHDAMYWYRQDPGQGLRLIYYSQIVNDFQKGDIAEGYSVSREKKESFPLTVTSAQKNPTAFYLCATQVAGVNTEAFFGQGTRLTVV.

This clone was counted ten times or more. The rearrangement joins TRBV7-9 to TRBJ2-3; no clear D. Trimming stripped 7 bases from V and 3 bases from J, with 5 bases between. Germline lookup yields CDR1 SEHNR and CDR2 FQNEAQ (reference sequence). The CDR3 is made up of 11 amino acids. The DNA of the CDR3 is TGTGCCAGCACCCTAACAGATACGCAGTATTTT. Its protein product is CASTLTDTQYF.

The gene calls are TRBV4-2 and TRBJ1-6; 7 bases map to TRBD1. Germline V gene data show CDR1 as LGHNA and CDR2 as YNFKEQ. After removal of 5 bases from V and 1 base from J, the junction contained 8 bases not matched to a gene. This CDR3 spans 17 amino acids. The CDR3, as DNA: TGTGCCAGCAGCAAACGACAGGGAGGGTCCTATAATTCACCCCTCCACTTT. This translates into CASSKRQGGSYNSPLHF.

This clone was recorded many times. The chain is built from TRBV30 and TRBJ2-1; D not certain. V was pared by 1 base and J by 2 bases, with 0 bases between. CDR1 and CDR2 (germline): GTSNPN, SVGIG (reference sequence). The CDR3 is 11 residues long. CDR3 DNA sequence: TGTGCCTGGAGTGCCTACAATGAGCAGTTCTTC. As protein: CAWSAYNEQFF.

This clone was recorded at least ten times. The chain recombines TRBV28 with TRBJ1-3, with 10 bases aligning to TRBD1. CDR1 MDHEN and CDR2 SYDVKM come from the germline V gene. Trimming took 2 bases from V and 4 from J; bases not matched to a gene: 5. The CDR3 length is 16 residues. CDR3 DNA: TGTGCCAGCAGTTTAGGGGACAGGGGAGGCGGAAACACCATATATTTT. Protein product: CASSLGDRGGGNTIYF.

This clone has ten or more counts. The V and J genes are TRBV14 and TRBJ1-1; perhaps TRBD1 as D (6 bases). Germline-derived CDR1 and CDR2 are SGHDN and FVKESK. Trimming left V 4 bases short and J 3 bases short, with 9 bases between. The CDR3 extends over 13 amino acids. The CDR3 is CASSRNRDTEAFF. CDR3 in DNA: TGTGCCAGCAGCCGAAACAGGGACACTGAAGCTTTCTTT.

This clone was picked up many times. The genes are TRBV9 and TRBJ1-2; 9 bases match TRBD1. The germline V gene encodes CDR1 SGDLS and CDR2 YYNGEE. The CDR3 is 14 residues long. J gave up 7 bases and V 2 bases, and 6 bases lay outside the gene matches. CDR3 DNA sequence: TGTGCCAGCAGCGTCGAACAGGGGGCGGGTGGCTACACCTTC. Translated, it gives CASSVEQGAGGYTF.

At least ten counts were recorded for this clone. The sample carries other DNA sequences with the same CDR3. The chain combines TRBV20-1 with TRBJ2-5; weak D call: TRBD1 (6 bases). CDR3 length: 12 amino acids. Germline CDR1 reads DFQATT; CDR2 reads SNEGSKA (reference sequence). Trimming stripped 5 bases from V and 0 bases from J, with 7 bases between. Written as DNA, the CDR3 is TGCAGTGCTCAGGGGTACCAAGAGACCCAGTACTTC. As protein: CSAQGYQETQYF.

V usage is TRBV30 and J usage is TRBJ2-6; D is undetermined. The germline V gene encodes CDR1 GTSNPN and CDR2 SVGIG (reference sequence). The V end was cut by 0 bases, the J end by 3 bases, with 3 bases between. The CDR3 extends over 13 amino acids. In DNA form, the CDR3 reads TGTGCCTGGAGTGTAGGTGGGGCCAACGTCCTGACTTTC. This codes for CAWSVGGANVLTF.

This clone has ten or more counts. A much larger clone differs by one base, so this may be a read error. The same CDR3 also results from other DNA sequences found in this sample. This chain links TRBV6-1 with TRBJ2-3, with D tentatively TRBD2 (6 bases). Germline CDR1 is MNHNS and CDR2 is SASEGT. This CDR3 contains 14 residues. The CDR3 DNA follows: TGTGCCAGTAGTGCGGGACTCCCAAGTGATACGCAGTATTTT. Encoded protein: CASSAGLPSDTQYF.

At least ten counts were recorded for this clone. The chain combines TRBV20-1 with TRBJ2-1; 10 bases agree with TRBD2. This CDR3 has 15 amino acids. V lost 3 bases, J lost 4 bases, and 6 bases stayed unmatched. CDR1 and CDR2 from the germline V gene are DFQATT and SNEGSKA (reference sequence). CDR3 loop: CSASKPSGSYNEQFF. The CDR3 DNA reads TGCAGTGCTAGTAAGCCTAGCGGGAGTTACAATGAGCAGTTCTTC.